This TCR beta chain was sequenced in a study of T cells in tuberculosis. Overall study context: This South African cohort compared adolescents with or without latent tuberculosis against adults with active tuberculosis.

The repertoire was sequenced with immunoSEQ multiplex PCR; TCRdb's copy has only in-frame clones and lacks some. The table has 37,000 or so clones, 90% to 95% seen once. A note on this clone: Its antigen remains unidentified.

Germline CDR1 is LNHDA and CDR2 is SQIVND (reference sequence). The CDR3 extends over 15 amino acids. Trimming removed 8 bases from V and 7 bases from J; junction bases left unmatched: 13. Study findings and constraints: Active tuberculosis TCR-alpha repertoires lay closer to GMM-specific TCRs than IGRA-negative controls, suggesting clonal expansion. Smaller alpha distances in active tuberculosis partly reflected shorter CDR3-alpha lengths.

The chain has TRBV19 and TRBJ1-3, with TRBD1 matching 8 bases. Sequences were obtained from PBMCs. The sequence derives from a donor aged 10-35 years with latent tuberculosis or without tuberculosis infection. Some clones in this sample may be carry-over from other donors' samples. The CDR3 DNA reads as TGTGCCAGTTGGGGACAGGTTTGGTCGCGGAACACCATATATTTT. Its protein product is CASWGQVWSRNTIYF.